A selection of T cell receptor beta chains follows, all from one sample in a study of CD8+CD57+ T cells in acquired aplastic anemia. TCRdb recomputed calls from the reads with MiXCR, one row per CDR3 protein. Of 160,000 or so distinct CDR3 sequences in the sample, roughly 48% were seen once. The specimen sequenced was sorted CD4+, CD8+, or CD8+CD57+ T cells (not recorded which) from PBMCs. The receptors were gathered from a human donor with aplastic anemia. Both conserved end residues are part of each CDR3. A D gene is named only where the DNA matches it firmly. The size of a clone is reported for some rows only, either as once, few or many, or as a class for expanded clones.

CDR3 DNA: TGTGCCAGCAGCTCGACCGGGACACGCTACGAGCAGTACTTC
CDR3 protein: CASSSTGTRYEQYF
clone size: few
V gene: TRBV7-2
J gene: TRBJ2-7
D gene: -

CDR3 DNA: TGTGCCACCAGTGACCCCGGGATCTACGGGCAGTACTTT
CDR3 protein: CATSDPGIYGQYF
clone size: -
V gene: TRBV24-1
J gene: TRBJ2-7
D gene: -

CDR3 DNA: TGCAGCGTTGGGGCCGGCGGGAGGCCGAATACGCAGTATTTT
CDR3 protein: CSVGAGGRPNTQYF
clone size: -
V gene: TRBV29-1
J gene: TRBJ2-3
D gene: TRBD2

CDR3 DNA: TGTGCCACCCAAACAAAAAGGGGGGTCGAAGCTTTCTTT
CDR3 protein: CATQTKRGVEAFF
clone size: few
V gene: TRBV6-1
J gene: TRBJ1-1
D gene: -

CDR3 DNA: TGCAGCGTCGACCAGGGACTAGCGGACAATGAGCAGTTCTTC
CDR3 protein: CSVDQGLADNEQFF
clone size: -
V gene: TRBV29-1
J gene: TRBJ2-1
D gene: TRBD2

CDR3 DNA: TGCAGTGCTCCCCTCTCGCAGGTTGGGGCCAACGTCCTGACTTTC
CDR3 protein: CSAPLSQVGANVLTF
clone size: many
V gene: TRBV20-1
J gene: TRBJ2-6
D gene: -

CDR3 DNA: TGTGCCACCAGTGCTCTGCCCTATACTAGCACAGATACGCAGTATTTT
CDR3 protein: CATSALPYTSTDTQYF
clone size: -
V gene: TRBV24-1
J gene: TRBJ2-3
D gene: -

CDR3 DNA: TGTGCCAGCAGTCTCACCGGCCGGGGTGAAAAACTGTTTTTT
CDR3 protein: CASSLTGRGEKLFF
clone size: -
V gene: TRBV2
J gene: TRBJ1-4
D gene: -

CDR3 DNA: TGCGCCAGCAGCACGGACGGACTAGCGGGAGCTCGGCACAATGAGCAGTTCTTC
CDR3 protein: CASSTDGLAGARHNEQFF
clone size: many
V gene: TRBV5-1
J gene: TRBJ2-1
D gene: TRBD2

CDR3 DNA: TGTGCCAGCAGCGCCACCGGGACTCAAATCACAGATACGCAGTATTTT
CDR3 protein: CASSATGTQITDTQYF
clone size: many
V gene: TRBV9
J gene: TRBJ2-3
D gene: -

CDR3 DNA: TGTGCCAGCAGCCCTGGGACTAGCCTATACTCCTACAGTGAGCAGTTCTTC
CDR3 protein: CASSPGTSLYSYSEQFF
clone size: -
V gene: TRBV12-3/TRBV12-4
J gene: TRBJ2-1
D gene: TRBD2

CDR3 DNA: TGTGCCAGCAGTTTCAGACAGGGAGGCACAGATACGCAGTATTTT
CDR3 protein: CASSFRQGGTDTQYF
clone size: many
V gene: TRBV12-3/TRBV12-4
J gene: TRBJ2-3
D gene: TRBD1

CDR3 DNA: TGTGCCAGCACCCAAAGGTCGGACAGCTACGAGCAGTACTTC
CDR3 protein: CASTQRSDSYEQYF
clone size: many
V gene: TRBV7-2
J gene: TRBJ2-7
D gene: -

CDR3 DNA: TGTGCCAGCAGCTCACATAGGACAGTCCAAGAGACCCAGTATTTC
CDR3 protein: CASSSHRTVQETQYF
clone size: -
V gene: TRBV7-2
J gene: TRBJ2-5
D gene: -

CDR3 DNA: TGTGCCAGCAGTGGTGGAGAGGCCGGGGAGCTGTTTTTT
CDR3 protein: CASSGGEAGELFF
clone size: -
V gene: TRBV25-1
J gene: TRBJ2-2
D gene: -

CDR3 DNA: TGTGCCAGCAGCCTAAGCCTAGCTGGGGCCACAGATACGCAGTATTTT
CDR3 protein: CASSLSLAGATDTQYF
clone size: many
V gene: TRBV7-6
J gene: TRBJ2-3
D gene: -

CDR3 DNA: TGTGCCAGCACCACCATATACGAGCAGTACTTC
CDR3 protein: CASTTIYEQYF
clone size: -
V gene: TRBV2
J gene: TRBJ2-7
D gene: -

CDR3 DNA: TGTGCCAGCAGCTTAGCGCAGGGGACGGCAATCTCTGGGGCCAACGTCCTGACTTTC
CDR3 protein: CASSLAQGTAISGANVLTF
clone size: many
V gene: TRBV7-9
J gene: TRBJ2-6
D gene: -

CDR3 DNA: TGTGCCAGCAGCTCGCAAGGGACGATCTACGAGCAGTACTTC
CDR3 protein: CASSSQGTIYEQYF
clone size: many
V gene: TRBV5-8
J gene: TRBJ2-7
D gene: -

CDR3 DNA: TGTGCCAGTAGCAGTGGGACCCAGAGATCCTACGAGCAGTACTTC
CDR3 protein: CASSSGTQRSYEQYF
clone size: -
V gene: TRBV19
J gene: TRBJ2-7
D gene: -

CDR3 DNA: TGCGCCAGCAGCTTGGATGGGACTCCTCAAGAGACCCAGTACTTC
CDR3 protein: CASSLDGTPQETQYF
clone size: many
V gene: TRBV5-1
J gene: TRBJ2-5
D gene: -

CDR3 DNA: TGTGCCACCAGCCCGACATTGGAAGAGACCCAGTACTTC
CDR3 protein: CATSPTLEETQYF
clone size: -
V gene: TRBV24-1
J gene: TRBJ2-5
D gene: -

CDR3 DNA: TGTGCCAGCAGTCCCGGACAGGGAAATCAGCGCCAGCATTTT
CDR3 protein: CASSPGQGNQRQHF
clone size: -
V gene: TRBV12-3/TRBV12-4
J gene: TRBJ1-5
D gene: TRBD1

CDR3 DNA: TGTGCCACCAGCAGAGAGGGAAGAAGTAATTCACCCCTCCACTTT
CDR3 protein: CATSREGRSNSPLHF
clone size: -
V gene: TRBV15
J gene: TRBJ1-6
D gene: -

CDR3 DNA: TGTGCCAGCACGGGGACTGTCTCTGGGGCCAACGCCCTGACTTTC
CDR3 protein: CASTGTVSGANALTF
clone size: few
V gene: TRBV27
J gene: TRBJ2-6
D gene: -

CDR3 DNA: TGCGCCAGCAGAGTTGTTAGCGGACAAGAGACCCAGTACTTC
CDR3 protein: CASRVVSGQETQYF
clone size: once
V gene: TRBV5-1
J gene: TRBJ2-5
D gene: -

CDR3 DNA: TGCAGCGCCAAGCGACAGGGGAGTCGCACCGGGGAGCTGTTTTTT
CDR3 protein: CSAKRQGSRTGELFF
clone size: many
V gene: TRBV29-1
J gene: TRBJ2-2
D gene: TRBD1

CDR3 DNA: TGTGCCTGGAGTCCTGATAACACTGAAGCTTTCTTT
CDR3 protein: CAWSPDNTEAFF
clone size: many
V gene: TRBV30
J gene: TRBJ1-1
D gene: -

CDR3 DNA: TGTGCCAGTAGTGCAGGACTTACCTACGAGCAGTACTTC
CDR3 protein: CASSAGLTYEQYF
clone size: -
V gene: TRBV19
J gene: TRBJ2-7
D gene: -

CDR3 DNA: TGTGCCAGCAGTACTAAGACAGGGGAGCAGTACTTC
CDR3 protein: CASSTKTGEQYF
clone size: many
V gene: TRBV6-1
J gene: TRBJ2-7
D gene: TRBD1

CDR3 DNA: TGTGCCAGCAGCTTAGACGCTAATTCACCCCTCCACTTT
CDR3 protein: CASSLDANSPLHF
clone size: many
V gene: TRBV7-2
J gene: TRBJ1-6
D gene: -

CDR3 DNA: TGTGCCAGCATCAGCGCGGGACAAGAGACCCAGTACTTC
CDR3 protein: CASISAGQETQYF
clone size: -
V gene: TRBV12-3/TRBV12-4
J gene: TRBJ2-5
D gene: -

CDR3 DNA: TGTGCCAGCAGTCGGGTAGAAGGCTACACCTTC
CDR3 protein: CASSRVEGYTF
clone size: -
V gene: TRBV7-9
J gene: TRBJ1-2
D gene: -

CDR3 DNA: TGTGCCAGCAGTGAATTGGTTACTGTTATCTTTCGCGAGTTCTTC
CDR3 protein: CASSELVTVIFREFF
clone size: many
V gene: TRBV2
J gene: TRBJ2-1
D gene: -

CDR3 DNA: TGCGCCAGCAGCTTGGGTATAGGACAGGGTACAGGTGAAGCTTTCTTT
CDR3 protein: CASSLGIGQGTGEAFF
clone size: many
V gene: TRBV5-1
J gene: TRBJ1-1
D gene: TRBD1

CDR3 DNA: TGCGCCAGCAGCTTGTTGGGGGGCGGGAATCAGCCCCAGCATTTT
CDR3 protein: CASSLLGGGNQPQHF
clone size: many
V gene: TRBV5-1
J gene: TRBJ1-5
D gene: -

CDR3 DNA: TGTGCCAGCAGTTTAGGGGGGGGAGACACCGGGGAGCTGTTTTTT
CDR3 protein: CASSLGGGDTGELFF
clone size: many
V gene: TRBV12-3/TRBV12-4
J gene: TRBJ2-2
D gene: TRBD2

CDR3 DNA: TGTGCCAGCAGCCCGGTGGCAGACTATGGCTACACCTTC
CDR3 protein: CASSPVADYGYTF
clone size: once
V gene: TRBV7-2
J gene: TRBJ1-2
D gene: -

CDR3 DNA: TGCGCCAGCAGCTTGGAAGTTTCGGTGAACACTGAAGCTTTCTTT
CDR3 protein: CASSLEVSVNTEAFF
clone size: many
V gene: TRBV5-1
J gene: TRBJ1-1
D gene: -

CDR3 DNA: TGTGCCAGCAGCCCACGTGGCCCGGGGACTAATGAAAAACTGTTTTTT
CDR3 protein: CASSPRGPGTNEKLFF
clone size: many
V gene: TRBV7-2
J gene: TRBJ1-4
D gene: -

CDR3 DNA: TGTGCCAGCAGCTTAACCGGGAATGAGAACACTGAAGCTTTCTTT
CDR3 protein: CASSLTGNENTEAFF
clone size: many
V gene: TRBV7-3
J gene: TRBJ1-1
D gene: -

CDR3 DNA: TGTGCCAGCAGCTTAAGCCACGAGCAGTACTTC
CDR3 protein: CASSLSHEQYF
clone size: few
V gene: TRBV7-2
J gene: TRBJ2-7
D gene: -